Below are 15 T cell receptor beta chains sequenced from a single sample in a study of blood T cell repertoires in COVID-19. The assay was immunoSEQ multiplex PCR, and TCRdb's table has in-frame clones only and misses some. The top ten hold under 5% of the sample, which has roughly 230,000 clones, almost 85% seen once. Sequencing used peripheral blood. The receptors stem from a man in his forties or fifties with acute or convalescent COVID-19.

The CDR3 protein is CASSDAPGGNQPQHF. The CDR3 DNA is TGTGCCAGCAGTGATGCCCCCGGGGGCAATCAGCCCCAGCATTTT. The V and J genes are TRBV6-1 and TRBJ1-5; no clear D. Trimming took 3 bases from V and 2 from J, leaving 11 bases between them. Germline V lookup: CDR1 MNHNS, CDR2 SASEGT. CDR3 length equals 15 residues.

In DNA, the CDR3 is TGCGCCAGCAGCTTGGTGGGGGACAGGCGTTACGAGCAGTACTTC. Its protein is CASSLVGDRRYEQYF. The chain has TRBV5-1 and TRBJ2-7, with 8 bases that match TRBD1. Germline V gene sequence: CDR1 SGHRS, CDR2 YFSETQ. V shed 0 bases, J shed 4 bases, and the junction held 6 bases outside the gene matches. The CDR3 is made up of 15 amino acids.

This clone showed up just once. The chain uses TRBV18 and TRBJ1-2; D unclear. V lost 4 bases, J lost 2 bases, and 11 bases lay in between. This CDR3 is built from 14 residues. CDR1 and CDR2 from the germline V gene are KGHSH and LQKENI. The CDR3 here is CASSRMTENYGYTF. In nucleotides, the CDR3 is TGTGCCAGCTCACGAATGACGGAGAACTATGGCTACACCTTC. The full variable domain, its missing parts supplied by reference TRBV18 and TRBJ1-2, is NAGVMQNPRHLVRRRGQEARLRCSPMKGHSHVYWYRQLPEEGLKFMVYLQKENIIDESGMPKERFSAEFPKEGPSILRIQQVVRGDSAAYFCASSRMTENYGYTFGSGTRLTVV.

The V and J genes are TRBV2 and TRBJ1-2, with TRBD1 as a possible D gene (5 bases). The CDR3 length is 15 residues. The germline gives CDR1 SNHLY, CDR2 FYNNEI. Trimming removed 4 bases at V and 6 bases at J, with 18 bases between. The CDR3 bases are TGTGCCAGCAGTGGTATGCAGGGAGGTTTTAATGGCTACACCTTC. Translation: CASSGMQGGFNGYTF.

In regard to this clone: One end of the junction fails to match germline, which may point to a read error. CDR3 nucleotides: TGTGCCAGCAGTGAAGCCTCACAAGTCCACAACTTC. It yields the protein CASSEASQVHNF. The chain combines TRBV6-1 with TRBJ1-2; D not resolved. Germline CDR1 and CDR2: MNHNS and SASEGT. This CDR3 contains 12 residues.

This clone has only a few counts. The V gene is TRBV4-1, the J gene TRBJ2-5; D might be TRBD2 (6 bases). Germline CDR1 MGHRA, CDR2 YSYEKL. V gave up 1 base and J gave up 5 bases, with 20 bases separating them. The CDR3 covers 17 residues. The CDR3 nucleotides are TGCGCCAGCAGCCAAGTAGTGTTTCGGGGGTTTTATGAGACCCAGTACTTC. Protein product: CASSQVVFRGFYETQYF.

This chain uses TRBV19 with TRBJ2-1; D is undetermined. Trimming cost V 3 bases and J 4 bases, with 7 bases left between them. CDR1 is LNHDA, CDR2 SQIVND, per germline (reference sequence). The CDR3 extends over 13 amino acids. This CDR3 is CASSMAKYNEQFF. The CDR3 nucleotides are TGTGCCAGTAGTATGGCAAAATACAATGAGCAGTTCTTC.

The chain joins TRBV7-9 to TRBJ2-1, with 8 bases aligning to TRBD2. V shed 11 bases, J shed 3 bases, and the junction held 9 bases outside the gene matches. This CDR3 is built from 14 residues. From germline, CDR1 is SEHNR and CDR2 FQNEAQ (reference sequence). CDR3 residues: CAAGREAFYNEQFF. CDR3 in DNA: TGTGCCGCCGGGCGGGAGGCTTTCTACAATGAGCAGTTCTTC.

V and J are TRBV19 and TRBJ1-5; the D gene is possibly TRBD1 (6 bases). V dropped 4 bases and J dropped 0 bases, with 10 bases sitting between them. The CDR3 has 15 residues. Germline V gives CDR1 LNHDA, CDR2 SQIVND (reference sequence). CDR3 bases: TGTGCCAGTAGTACAGGACAGATTAGCAATCAGCCCCAGCATTTT. This encodes CASSTGQISNQPQHF.

The rearrangement links TRBV4-1 to TRBJ2-2, with 11 bases fitting TRBD2. V was clipped by 5 bases and J by 0 bases; unmatched bases: 2. The CDR3 contains 16 residues. CDR1 is MGHRA, CDR2 YSYEKL, per germline. The CDR3 DNA reads as TGCGCCAGCAGCGCGACTAGCGGGACGAACACCGGGGAGCTGTTTTTT. Translated, it gives CASSATSGTNTGELFF.

The chain has TRBV10-3 and TRBJ2-7; 7 positions match TRBD1. The CDR3 loop spans 14 amino acids. The germline gives CDR1 ENHRY, CDR2 SYGVKD. V dropped 11 bases and J dropped 2; count of bases not matched to a gene: 12. The CDR3 DNA reads as TGTGCCGCATCAACCGGGACAGCAGCCTACGAGCAGTACTTC. This encodes CAASTGTAAYEQYF.

This rearrangement joins TRBV30 to TRBJ1-4, with a weak D call TRBD1 (6 bases). Germline assignment: CDR1 GTSNPN and CDR2 SVGIG (reference sequence). V was clipped by 4 bases and J by 4 bases, with 19 bases between them. The CDR3 contains 16 residues. Here the CDR3 DNA reads TGTGCCTGGACCCGCCTCAGGGGAGGGCTTAATGAAAAACTGTTTTTT. Translated, it gives CAWTRLRGGLNEKLFF. Looking up the rest from reference TRBV30 and TRBJ1-4 gives the full variable domain: SQTIHQWPATLVQPVGSPLSLECTVEGTSNPNLYWYRQAAGRGLQLLFYSVGIGQISSEVPQNLSASRPQDRQFILSSKKLLLSDSGFYLCAWTRLRGGLNEKLFFGSGTQLSVL.

The chain has TRBV28 and TRBJ1-4, with 7 nucleotides matching TRBD1. The CDR3 is made up of 15 amino acids. CDR1 is MDHEN, CDR2 SYDVKM, per germline. The V segment lost 0 bases and the J segment 8 bases; nucleotides outside the gene matches: 6. The CDR3 protein is CASSLWGQSGEKLFF. The CDR3 coding sequence is TGTGCCAGCAGTTTATGGGGACAGTCGGGCGAAAAACTGTTTTTT.

V and J are TRBV6-1 and TRBJ1-1, with D perhaps matching TRBD1 (6 bases). CDR1 and CDR2 (germline): MNHNS, SASEGT. CDR3 length: 15 amino acids. Trimming pared 6 bases from V and 1 base from J, leaving 15 bases between. CDR3 loop: CASSKGGGRNTEAFF. The CDR3 bases are TGTGCCAGCAGCAAAGGGGGGGGGCGGAACACTGAAGCTTTCTTT.

The chain uses TRBV19 and TRBJ2-7, with TRBD1 as a possible D gene (6 bases). The germline V gene has CDR1 LNHDA and CDR2 SQIVND (reference sequence). V dropped 8 bases and J dropped 0 bases, with 17 bases sitting between them. This CDR3 has 15 amino acids. CDR3 sequence reads: CASSRPGTSSYEQYF. The DNA of the CDR3 is TGTGCCAGTTCTAGACCCGGGACAAGCTCCTACGAGCAGTACTTC.